This entry lists 17 T cell receptor beta chains sequenced from one sample in a study of CD8 T cells in Susac syndrome. Random-hexamer reverse transcription was applied to 0.5 to 1 ug RNA. Using its own MiXCR run on the immunoSEQ multiplex PCR reads, TCRdb lists one record per CDR3 protein. The data contain 100,000 to 150,000 distinct CDR3 sequences, about 95% of them singletons. Sequenced input: CD4+ T cells from PBMCs. Source of these receptors: a human donor in good health.

V and J are TRBV2 and TRBJ1-2; D perhaps matches TRBD1 (5 bases). The CDR3 sequence is 14 residues long. Trimming pared 7 bases from V and 2 bases from J, leaving 14 bases between. CDR1 and CDR2 from the germline V gene are SNHLY and FYNNEI. The CDR3 DNA follows: TGTGCCAGCACCGAACAGGTGAACAACTATGGCTACACCTTC. Encoded protein: CASTEQVNNYGYTF.

This clonotype was seen a single time. The gene calls are TRBV7-2 and TRBJ2-3; D possibly corresponds to TRBD2 (5 bases). Trimming took off 3 bases at V and 2 bases at J, with 12 bases between the two ends. The CDR3 extends over 15 amino acids. In germline, CDR1 is SGHTA, CDR2 FQGNSA. CDR3 region: CASSFREPPTDTQYF. CDR3 DNA sequence: TGTGCCAGCAGCTTTAGGGAGCCCCCCACAGATACGCAGTATTTT.

This clonotype was seen only once. The chain employs TRBV18 and TRBJ2-6; a weak D match, TRBD1 (5 bases). The V gene's germline CDR1 is KGHSH and CDR2 LQKENI. The CDR3 length is 16 residues. Trimming shortened V by 3 bases and J by 3 bases, and 12 bases separated the two germline ends. Here the CDR3 reads CASSPYRFSGANVLTF. The CDR3 DNA reads as TGTGCCAGCTCACCCTACAGGTTTAGTGGGGCCAACGTCCTGACTTTC.

The count of this clonotype is one. The genes are TRBV28 and TRBJ1-1; TRBD1 agrees at 10 bases. With 3 bases clipped from V and 4 bases from J, the junction kept 8 bases outside the gene matches. This CDR3 spans 16 amino acids. The germline V gene has CDR1 MDHEN and CDR2 SYDVKM. The CDR3 loop is CASSFPLGQGSTEAFF. CDR3 DNA sequence: TGTGCCAGCAGTTTTCCCTTGGGACAGGGGTCCACTGAAGCTTTCTTT. The entire variable domain, with the rest obtained from reference TRBV28 and TRBJ1-1, is as follows: DVKVTQSSRYLVKRTGEKVFLECVQDMDHENMFWYRQDPGLGLRLIYFSYDVKMKEKGDIPEGYSVSREKKERFSLILESASTNQTSMYLCASSFPLGQGSTEAFFGQGTRLTVV.

The rearrangement joins TRBV7-2 to TRBJ1-6, with 7 bases lining up with TRBD1. The germline V gene encodes CDR1 SGHTA and CDR2 FQGNSA. V lost 5 bases and J lost 4; bases outside the gene matches: 11. CDR3 length: 17 amino acids. The CDR3 nucleotides are TGTGCCAGCAGCCTTCCCAGAGGGGGACAGTATAATTCACCCCTCCACTTT. It yields the protein CASSLPRGGQYNSPLHF.

The chain employs TRBV5-6 and TRBJ1-1, with 8 bases matching TRBD1. Germline V CDR1 and CDR2: SGHDT, YYEEEE. This CDR3 spans 15 amino acids. Germline trimming cut 2 bases from V and 4 bases from J; bases unmatched to any gene: 7. The CDR3: CASSFGDRPVTEAFF. DNA of the CDR3: TGTGCCAGCAGCTTTGGGGACAGGCCGGTCACTGAAGCTTTCTTT.

V is TRBV20-1 and J is TRBJ2-4; 7 bases fit TRBD1. With 7 bases clipped from V and 8 bases from J, the junction kept 8 bases outside the gene matches. The CDR3 totals 12 residues. The germline gives CDR1 DFQATT, CDR2 SNEGSKA (reference sequence). The DNA for the CDR3 is TGCAGTGTTGTCGGACAGGCGGACATTCAGTACTTC. Protein product: CSVVGQADIQYF.

This clonotype was counted between two and nine times. The V and J genes are TRBV5-1 and TRBJ2-7; 9 positions agree with TRBD1. From germline, CDR1 is SGHRS and CDR2 YFSETQ. This CDR3 has 17 amino acids. With V trimmed by 1 base and J by 3 bases, 11 bases remained unmatched. CDR3 nucleotide sequence: TGCGCCAGCAGCTTGTTGGAGTCCTCGGACAGGGGCTACGAGCAGTACTTC. Translating gives CASSLLESSDRGYEQYF.

CDR3: CASSLGQGYNQPQHF. DNA of the CDR3: TGTGCCAGCAGCTTGGGACAGGGGTACAATCAGCCCCAGCATTTT. The rearrangement joins TRBV6-5 to TRBJ1-5; 10 bases agree with TRBD1. CDR1 is MNHEY and CDR2 is SVGAGI in the germline V gene. V shed 6 bases and J 3 bases; nucleotides not matched to a gene: 5. The CDR3 has 15 residues.

The chain uses TRBV18 and TRBJ2-7; D not certain. This CDR3 region has 12 residues. Per the germline V gene, CDR1 is KGHSH and CDR2 is LQKENI. V lost 3 bases and J lost 7, with 10 bases in between. This CDR3 reads CASSPGMREQYF. The CDR3 nucleotides are TGTGCCAGCTCACCGGGGATGAGAGAGCAGTACTTC.

The chain's CDR3 is CASSRGLTQTDTQYF. CDR3 coding DNA: TGTGCCAGCAGCCGGGGACTGACTCAGACAGATACGCAGTATTTT. The rearrangement uses TRBV3-1 and TRBJ2-3; possibly TRBD2 for D (6 bases). This CDR3 has 15 amino acids. Germline V gene sequence: CDR1 LGHDT, CDR2 YNNKEL (reference sequence). The germline V and J ends were trimmed by 4 bases and 3 bases, with 14 bases remaining between them.

J is TRBJ2-7 and V is TRBV28, with a possible D match to TRBD1 (5 bases). Trimming removed 6 bases at V and 4 bases at J, with 10 bases between. The CDR3 loop spans 12 amino acids. The germline CDR1 and CDR2 sequences are MDHEN and SYDVKM. As DNA, the CDR3 is TGTGCCAGCAGCTCGGACACGTACGAGCAGTACTTC. It codes for CASSSDTYEQYF.

V usage is TRBV4-3 and J usage is TRBJ2-5; D may be TRBD2 (6 bases). The germline gives CDR1 LGHNA, CDR2 YSLEER. This CDR3 comprises 15 residues. Trimming left V 0 bases short and J 5 bases short, with 13 bases between. This CDR3 is CASSQEGRAGETQYF. Written as DNA, the CDR3 is TGCGCCAGCAGCCAAGAGGGCAGGGCGGGGGAGACCCAGTACTTC.

This rearrangement joins TRBV7-6 to TRBJ2-1; 10 bases fit TRBD2. The junction had 8 bases not matched to a gene; V was cut back by 2 bases and J by 10 bases. CDR1 and CDR2 (germline): SGHVS, FNYEAQ. The CDR3 loop spans 15 amino acids. This CDR3 is CASSLRSSGSEEQFF. CDR3 DNA sequence: TGTGCCAGCAGCTTACGGTCTAGCGGGAGCGAGGAGCAGTTCTTC.

This chain uses TRBV10-3 with TRBJ1-6; no firm D call. This CDR3 spans 16 amino acids. CDR1 and CDR2 from the germline V gene are ENHRY and SYGVKD. V dropped 2 bases and J dropped 10 bases, with 18 bases sitting between them. The CDR3 is CAISEVVAATQSPLHF. The CDR3 DNA reads TGTGCCATCAGTGAGGTCGTGGCCGCTACTCAATCACCCCTCCACTTT.

This chain uses TRBV7-9 with TRBJ2-1; possible D gene TRBD2, 6 bases. The germline V gene encodes CDR1 SEHNR and CDR2 FQNEAQ (reference sequence). This CDR3 contains 14 residues. Deletions cut 5 bases from V and 4 bases from J, with 12 bases between. The CDR3 DNA sequence: TGTGCCAGCAGCCAGGGACTCAGATACAATGAGCAGTTCTTC. Encoded protein: CASSQGLRYNEQFF.

The chain is built from TRBV20-1 and TRBJ2-5; D gene ambiguous. This CDR3 has 10 amino acids. V dropped 6 bases and J dropped 3 bases, with 5 bases sitting between them. In germline, CDR1 is DFQATT, CDR2 SNEGSKA (reference sequence). The chain's CDR3 is CSAKEETQYF. The CDR3 DNA reads TGCAGTGCCAAAGAAGAGACCCAGTACTTC.